Described below is a single T cell receptor (beta chain) sequence and its context. Its target is not known. One blood sample of 2.5 ml was taken from each donor. TCRdb reprocessed the 5' RACE reads, keeping one entry per CDR3 protein, no DNA. The table for this sample gives under 150,000 distinct CDR3 sequences. The data originate from a study of monozygotic twins with inflammatory bowel disease. Study-level results: Ultimately, a single strong signal or clonotype associated with IBD was not supported. Whereas healthy co-twins had higher TCRbeta diversity (inverse Simpson), IBD patients had lower diversity.

The sequenced sample was blood. The sequence came from a human donor with ulcerative colitis or Crohn's disease, or a healthy co-twin of an affected twin (not recorded which).

The CDR3 loop is CASSLRQSYSYEQYF. This rearrangement joins TRBV11-1 to TRBJ2-7; TCRdb outputs TRBD1, but without DNA this stays unchecked. The CDR3 is made up of 15 amino acids. CDR1 is SGHAT, CDR2 FQDESV, per germline (reference sequence). The complete variable domain, with remaining parts taken from reference TRBV11-1 and TRBJ2-7, reads EAEVAQSPRYKITEKSQAVAFWCDPISGHATLYWYRQILGQGPELLVQFQDESVVDDSQLPKDRFSAERLKGVDSTLKIQPAELGDSAMYLCASSLRQSYSYEQYFGPGTRLTVT.